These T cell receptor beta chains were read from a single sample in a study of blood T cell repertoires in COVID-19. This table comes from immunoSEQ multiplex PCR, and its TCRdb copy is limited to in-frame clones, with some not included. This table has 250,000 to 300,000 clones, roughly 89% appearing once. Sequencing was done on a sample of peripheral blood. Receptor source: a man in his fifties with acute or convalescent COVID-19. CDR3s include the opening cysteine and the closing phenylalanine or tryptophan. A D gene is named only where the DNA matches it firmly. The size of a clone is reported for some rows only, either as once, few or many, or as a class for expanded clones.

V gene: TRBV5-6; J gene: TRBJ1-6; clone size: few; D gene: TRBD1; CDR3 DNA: TGTGCCAGCAGCTTGGGGGGCGCAGGGGGTAGAGGTAATTCACCCCTCCACTTT; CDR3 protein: CASSLGGAGGRGNSPLHF
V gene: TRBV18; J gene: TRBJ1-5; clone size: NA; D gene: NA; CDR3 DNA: TGTGCCAGCTCACCGAATCGACCATTCGGCGGTCAGCCCCAGCATTTT; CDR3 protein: CASSPNRPFGGQPQHF
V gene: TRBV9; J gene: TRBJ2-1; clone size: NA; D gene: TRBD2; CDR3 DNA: TGTGCCAGCAGCGAAAGCGGGGGCATCTACAATGAGCAGTTCTTC; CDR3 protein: CASSESGGIYNEQFF
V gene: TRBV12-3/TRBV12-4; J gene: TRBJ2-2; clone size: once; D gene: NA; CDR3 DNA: TGTGCCAGCTCCCGGGGGAGAACCGGGGAGCTGTTTTTT; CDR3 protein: CASSRGRTGELFF
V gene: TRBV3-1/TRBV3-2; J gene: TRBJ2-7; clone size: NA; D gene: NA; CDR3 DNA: TGTGCCAGCAGCCAAGTCGCGTCAGGGCGGTACGAGCAGTACTTC; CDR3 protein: CASSQVASGRYEQYF
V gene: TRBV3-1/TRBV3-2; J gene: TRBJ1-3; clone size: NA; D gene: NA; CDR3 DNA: TGTGCCAGCACCCAGACCGGGACACTTATCTCTGGAAACACCATATATTTT; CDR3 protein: CASTQTGTLISGNTIYF
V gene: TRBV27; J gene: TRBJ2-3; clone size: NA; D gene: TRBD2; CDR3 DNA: TGTGCCAGCAGTTTAGTGGCGGGGGGGCCGGCGGGGACAGATACGCAGTATTTT; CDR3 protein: CASSLVAGGPAGTDTQYF
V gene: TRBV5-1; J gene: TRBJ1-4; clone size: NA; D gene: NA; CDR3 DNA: TGCGCCAGCAGCTTGTCTGAGGGTGGTGGACTGTTTTTT; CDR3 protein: CASSLSEGGGLFF
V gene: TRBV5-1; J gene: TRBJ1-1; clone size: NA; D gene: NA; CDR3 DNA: TGCGCCAGCAGCCCCTGGGACACTAACACTGAAGCTTTCTTT; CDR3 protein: CASSPWDTNTEAFF
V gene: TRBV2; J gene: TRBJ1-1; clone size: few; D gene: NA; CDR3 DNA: TGTGCCAGCAACTTTAAGGGAGACACTGAAGCTTTCTTT; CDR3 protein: CASNFKGDTEAFF
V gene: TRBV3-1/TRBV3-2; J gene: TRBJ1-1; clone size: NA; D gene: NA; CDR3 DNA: TGTGCCAGCAGCCAAGTCCCCGACATGAACACTGAAGCTTTCTTT; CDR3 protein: CASSQVPDMNTEAFF
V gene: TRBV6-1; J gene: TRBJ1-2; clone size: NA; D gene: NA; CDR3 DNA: TGTGCCAGCAGTGAAGGAGACAGTTACGGCTACACCTTC; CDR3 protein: CASSEGDSYGYTF
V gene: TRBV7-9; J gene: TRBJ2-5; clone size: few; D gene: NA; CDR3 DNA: TGTGCCAGCAGCTCCAAATCAGAGACCCAGTACTTC; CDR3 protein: CASSSKSETQYF
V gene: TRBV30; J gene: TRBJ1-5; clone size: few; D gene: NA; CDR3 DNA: TGTGCCTGGAGTGGAGGTGCCCTCAATCAGCCCCAGCATTTT; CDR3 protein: CAWSGGALNQPQHF
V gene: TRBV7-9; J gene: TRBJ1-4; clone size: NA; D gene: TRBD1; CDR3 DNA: TGTGCCAGCATCGGACAGGGGGCTCCTAATGAAAAACTGTTTTTT; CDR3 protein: CASIGQGAPNEKLFF
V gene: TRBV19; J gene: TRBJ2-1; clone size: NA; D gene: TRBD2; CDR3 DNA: TGTGCCAGTAGTATCGGGGGGGTGGTCGCGGATGAGCAGTTCTTC; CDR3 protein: CASSIGGVVADEQFF
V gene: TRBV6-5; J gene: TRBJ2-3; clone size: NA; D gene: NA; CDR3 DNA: TGTGCCAGCAGTTACCGTGGGGGGACTAGCACAGATACGCAGTATTTT; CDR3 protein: CASSYRGGTSTDTQYF
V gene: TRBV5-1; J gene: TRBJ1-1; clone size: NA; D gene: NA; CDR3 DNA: TGCGCCAGCAGCTTGGGGGCCATGAACACTGAAGCTTTCTTT; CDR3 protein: CASSLGAMNTEAFF
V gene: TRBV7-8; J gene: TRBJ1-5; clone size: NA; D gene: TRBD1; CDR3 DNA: TGTGCCAGCAGCTTAGGGGCAGGGGGAGGCCATCAGCCCCAGCATTTT; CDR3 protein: CASSLGAGGGHQPQHF
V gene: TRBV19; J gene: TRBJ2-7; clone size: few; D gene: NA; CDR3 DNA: TGTGCCAGTAGTGGATCGGGTCTCTCCTACGAGCAGTACTTC; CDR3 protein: CASSGSGLSYEQYF
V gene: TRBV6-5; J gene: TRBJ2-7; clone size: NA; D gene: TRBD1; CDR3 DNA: TGTGCCAGCGGCTCTGGGACAGGGGTTGGCGAGCAGTACTTC; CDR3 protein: CASGSGTGVGEQYF
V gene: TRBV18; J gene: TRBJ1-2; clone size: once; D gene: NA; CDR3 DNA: TGTGCCAGCTCGCCTGACATAGAAGGTGGCTACACCTTC; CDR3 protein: CASSPDIEGGYTF
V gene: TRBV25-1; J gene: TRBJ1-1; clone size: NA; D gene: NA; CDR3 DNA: TGTGCCAGCAGTTTAACGGGGGGAGAAGCTTTCTTT; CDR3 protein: CASSLTGGEAFF
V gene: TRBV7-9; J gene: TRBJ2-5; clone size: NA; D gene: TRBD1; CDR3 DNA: TGTGCCAGCAGCTTAGTGAGGGGACAGGGGTTATACGAGACCCAGTACTTC; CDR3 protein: CASSLVRGQGLYETQYF
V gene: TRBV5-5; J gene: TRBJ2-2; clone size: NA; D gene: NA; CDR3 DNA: TGTGCCAGCAGCACCCAGGACAGGAACACCGGGGAGCTGTTTTTT; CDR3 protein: CASSTQDRNTGELFF
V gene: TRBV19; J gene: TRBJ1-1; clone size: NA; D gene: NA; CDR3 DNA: TGTGCCAGTAGTATAGGAGCGACCTTTGCCGCTGAAGCTTTCTTT; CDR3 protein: CASSIGATFAAEAFF
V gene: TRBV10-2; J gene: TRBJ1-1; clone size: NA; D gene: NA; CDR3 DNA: TGCGCCATCTCCACAGGAGTCACTGAAGCTTTCTTT; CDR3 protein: CAISTGVTEAFF
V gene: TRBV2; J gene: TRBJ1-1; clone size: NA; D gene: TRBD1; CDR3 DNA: TGTGCCACAGGGGGACGCTCAAACTCAGGAGCTTTCTTT; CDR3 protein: CATGGRSNSGAFF
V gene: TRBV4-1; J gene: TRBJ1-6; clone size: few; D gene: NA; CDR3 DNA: TGCGCCAGCAGCCAAGAAGGGGGTTCACCCCTCCACTTT; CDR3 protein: CASSQEGGSPLHF
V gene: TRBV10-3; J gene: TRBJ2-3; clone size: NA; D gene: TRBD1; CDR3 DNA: TGTGCCATCAGTGGGCGACAGGGGGCCACAGATACGCAGTATTTT; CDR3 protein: CAISGRQGATDTQYF
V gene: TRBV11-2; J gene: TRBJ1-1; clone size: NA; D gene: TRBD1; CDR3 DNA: TGTGCCAGCAGCTCCACCCGACAGGGAACCACTGAAGCTTTCTTT; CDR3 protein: CASSSTRQGTTEAFF
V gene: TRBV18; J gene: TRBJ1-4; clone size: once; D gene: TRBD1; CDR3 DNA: TGTGCCAGCTCACCACAGGGGGCGGTAGCTGATGAAAAACTGTTTTTT; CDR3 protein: CASSPQGAVADEKLFF
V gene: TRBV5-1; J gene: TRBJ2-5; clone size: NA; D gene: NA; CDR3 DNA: TGCGCCAGCAGCTTGGGACGGGTCCTAGAGAGAGAGACCCAGTACTTC; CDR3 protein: CASSLGRVLERETQYF
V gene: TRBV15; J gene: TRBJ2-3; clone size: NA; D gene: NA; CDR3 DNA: TGTGCCACCGCGATTCAAGGGGGGGTGGCAGATACGCAGTATTTT; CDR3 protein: CATAIQGGVADTQYF
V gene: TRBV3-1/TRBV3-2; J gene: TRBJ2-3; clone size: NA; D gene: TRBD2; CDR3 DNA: TGTGCCAGCAGCCAAGATGTACTAGCGAACACAGATACGCAGTATTTT; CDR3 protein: CASSQDVLANTDTQYF
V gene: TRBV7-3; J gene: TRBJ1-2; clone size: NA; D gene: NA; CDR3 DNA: TGTGCCAGCAGCCCCGGGCGGGGGTTAAACTATGGCTACACCTTC; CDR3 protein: CASSPGRGLNYGYTF
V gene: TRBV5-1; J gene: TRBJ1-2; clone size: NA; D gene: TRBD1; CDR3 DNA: TGCGCCAGCAGCTTACCTGAACGGACAGGGAATGGCTACACCTTC; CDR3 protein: CASSLPERTGNGYTF
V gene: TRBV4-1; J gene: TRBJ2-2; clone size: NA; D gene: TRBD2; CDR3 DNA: TGCGCCAGCAGCCGGACTAGGTGGATGGACGGGGAGCTGTTTTTT; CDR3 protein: CASSRTRWMDGELFF
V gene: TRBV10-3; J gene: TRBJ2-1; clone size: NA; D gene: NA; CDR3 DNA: TGTGCCATCAGTGATGGCGGGGCCTTGACCTACAATGAGCAGTTCTTC; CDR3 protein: CAISDGGALTYNEQFF
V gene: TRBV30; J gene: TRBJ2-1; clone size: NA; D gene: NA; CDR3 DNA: TGTGCCTGGAGTTTAGGGGGGGGCGTTGGTGATGAGCAGTTCTTC; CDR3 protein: CAWSLGGGVGDEQFF